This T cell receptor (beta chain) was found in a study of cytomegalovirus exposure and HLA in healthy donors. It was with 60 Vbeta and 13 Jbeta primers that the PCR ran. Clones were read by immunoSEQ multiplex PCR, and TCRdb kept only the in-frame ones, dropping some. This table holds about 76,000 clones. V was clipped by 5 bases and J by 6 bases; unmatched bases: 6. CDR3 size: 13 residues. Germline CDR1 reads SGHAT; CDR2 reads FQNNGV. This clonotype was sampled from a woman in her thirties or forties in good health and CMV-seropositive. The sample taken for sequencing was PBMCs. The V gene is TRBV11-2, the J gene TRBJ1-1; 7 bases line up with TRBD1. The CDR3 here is CASSPEGAAEAFF. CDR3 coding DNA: TGTGCCAGCAGCCCTGAGGGGGCAGCTGAAGCTTTCTTT.